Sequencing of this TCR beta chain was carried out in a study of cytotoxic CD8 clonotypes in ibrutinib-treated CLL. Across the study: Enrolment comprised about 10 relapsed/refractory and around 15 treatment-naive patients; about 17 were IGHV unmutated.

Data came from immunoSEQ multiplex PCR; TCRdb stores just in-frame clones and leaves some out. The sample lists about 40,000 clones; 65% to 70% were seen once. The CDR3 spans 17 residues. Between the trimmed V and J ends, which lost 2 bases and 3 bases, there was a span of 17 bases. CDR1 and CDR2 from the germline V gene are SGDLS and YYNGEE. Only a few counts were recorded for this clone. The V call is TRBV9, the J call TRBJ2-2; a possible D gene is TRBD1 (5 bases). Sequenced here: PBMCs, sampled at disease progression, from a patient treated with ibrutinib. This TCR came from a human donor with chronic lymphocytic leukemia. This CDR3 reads CASSVQDQGRDTGELFF. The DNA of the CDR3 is TGTGCCAGCAGCGTTCAAGACCAGGGTCGCGACACCGGGGAGCTGTTTTTT.